This T cell receptor beta chain was recovered during a study of T cells in Graves' hyperthyroidism and ophthalmopathy. Ten or more counts support this clonotype. Amplification targeted TCR beta CDR3 regions from RNA transcripts. HTBI primers were used for first-round RT-PCR of the TCR CDR3. TCRdb processed the multiplex PCR reads anew with MiXCR; each CDR3 protein has one entry. The sample gives some 250,000 distinct CDR3 sequences, about 16% of which show up once; over 25% is in the top ten. Germline trimming cut 0 bases from V and 6 bases from J; bases unmatched to any gene: 7. Germline loops: CDR1 DFQATT, CDR2 SNEGSKA (reference sequence). The CDR3 totals 15 residues. Thyroid ultrasound, orbital computed tomography, clinical symptoms, and serum thyroxine and TRAb underpinned diagnoses.

The chain couples TRBV20-1 to TRBJ2-1; 8 bases agree with TRBD2. This TCR was recovered from a woman aged 45 to 65 with Graves' hyperthyroidism that later progressed to Graves' ophthalmopathy. What was sequenced was blood. CDR3 amino acids: CSARDGTSYLNEQFF. In DNA form, the CDR3 reads TGCAGTGCTAGAGATGGGACTAGTTACCTCAATGAGCAGTTCTTC.